This is a list of T cell receptor beta chains from one sample in a study of T cell changes during pregnancy in multiple sclerosis. Sequencing used immunoSEQ multiplex PCR; TCRdb keeps in-frame clones, though not all of them. The data hold around 16,000 clones, with 83% observed a single time. The starting material was CD8+ T cells from peripheral blood mononuclear cells, obtained after pregnancy. These receptors came from a female donor in good health, enrolled as a control in a pregnancy study. The CDR3 runs from the conserved cysteine through the conserved F or W. The D gene is left open where the match is weak. Expanded clones get a size class; other rows say once, few or many, or leave the size out.

V gene	D gene	clone size	J gene	CDR3 DNA	CDR3 protein
TRBV2	TRBD1	NA	TRBJ2-7	TGTGCCAGCAGTAGCAGCCGCCTCGGACAGGGGGGAACCTACGAGCAGTACTTC	CASSSSRLGQGGTYEQYF
TRBV4-3	TRBD1	NA	TRBJ2-7	TGCGCCAGCAGCCAAGATAACAGGGGGTACTACGAGCAGTACTTC	CASSQDNRGYYEQYF
TRBV6-4	NA	NA	TRBJ1-5	TGTGCCAGCAGTGACAGCGGGGACAATCAGCCCCAGCATTTT	CASSDSGDNQPQHF
TRBV7-8	NA	NA	TRBJ1-4	TGTGCCAGCAGCTTAGGAGGGCTAGACGAAAAACTGTTTTTT	CASSLGGLDEKLFF
TRBV11-3	TRBD2	NA	TRBJ2-2	TGTGCCAGCAGCTTAGGGCTAGCGGGCGGCACCGGGGAGCTGTTTTTT	CASSLGLAGGTGELFF
TRBV5-1	NA	NA	TRBJ2-5	TGCGCCAGCAGCGAAGAAAACAGGGACGAGACCCAGTACTTC	CASSEENRDETQYF
TRBV2	TRBD1	few	TRBJ1-2	TGTGCCAGCAGGACAGGGTACTATGGCTACACCTTC	CASRTGYYGYTF
TRBV6-4	NA	hyperexpanded	TRBJ2-1	TGTGCCAGCAGTGCGGGTTTTGAGAATGAGCAGTTCTTC	CASSAGFENEQFF
TRBV27	NA	NA	TRBJ2-3	TGTGCCAGCAGCCCCACCTCTTGGAGTCATACGCAGTATTTT	CASSPTSWSHTQYF
TRBV7-3	TRBD1	NA	TRBJ2-7	TGTGCCAGCAGCCGAGGGGGCGCGGACGAGCAGTACTTC	CASSRGGADEQYF
TRBV11-2	NA	NA	TRBJ1-1	TGTGCCAGCAGCCCCAGTTTGAACCGGGGCACTGAAGCTTTCTTT	CASSPSLNRGTEAFF
TRBV5-2	NA	NA	TRBJ1-2	TGTGCCAGCAAAGGAGTACGAAAGACCTATGGCTACACCTTC	CASKGVRKTYGYTF
TRBV27	NA	NA	TRBJ1-4	TGTGCCAGCAGCCAAACGGGGAGAAGGATGAATGAAAAACTGTTTTTT	CASSQTGRRMNEKLFF
TRBV6-4	NA	once	TRBJ2-1	TGTGCCAGCAGTGACTCCTTGAGTAGCACCTACAATGAGCAGTTCTTC	CASSDSLSSTYNEQFF
TRBV11-3	NA	NA	TRBJ2-1	TGTGCCAGCAGCCCCCCTAGCGATGAGCAGTTCTTC	CASSPPSDEQFF
TRBV27	TRBD2	once	TRBJ2-5	TGTGCCAGCAGTTTATGGGGAGGGGTGGAGACCCAGTACTTC	CASSLWGGVETQYF
TRBV5-4	NA	NA	TRBJ1-5	TGTGCCAGCAGCTTGGGGGACACACATAGCAATCAGCCCCAGCATTTT	CASSLGDTHSNQPQHF
TRBV28	NA	NA	TRBJ1-1	TGTGCCAGCAGGTCCCTCGACATATATGAAGCTTTCTTT	CASRSLDIYEAFF
TRBV7-9	TRBD2	NA	TRBJ2-1	TGTGCCAGCAGCTATAGCGGGGGGGCCAATGAGCAGTTCTTC	CASSYSGGANEQFF
TRBV7-6	TRBD1	NA	TRBJ2-7	TGTGCCAGCAGCCCGCAACTCGGGACAGGAGCTTACGAGCAGTACTTC	CASSPQLGTGAYEQYF
TRBV30	TRBD2	NA	TRBJ2-1	TGTGCCTGGACTGTTGCCGGGACTAGCGGGAGTAATGAGCAGTTCTTC	CAWTVAGTSGSNEQFF
TRBV7-9	NA	NA	TRBJ2-1	TGTGCCAGCAGCTTAGGCGTTAGCTCCTACAATGAGCAGTTCTTC	CASSLGVSSYNEQFF
TRBV6-6	NA	NA	TRBJ2-1	TGTGCCAGCAGTTATAAAGGGAGCGGTTTTGAGCAGTTCTTC	CASSYKGSGFEQFF
TRBV27	NA	NA	TRBJ1-1	TGTGCCAGCAGTTTATCCCCAGGGTTGAACACTGAAGCTTTCTTT	CASSLSPGLNTEAFF
TRBV28	TRBD1	NA	TRBJ1-1	TGTGCCAGCAGCCTTGGGGGACAGTGGGACACTGAAGCTTTCTTT	CASSLGGQWDTEAFF
TRBV4-3	NA	NA	TRBJ2-3	TGCGCCAGCAGCCAAGGAGTTCCAGGGTCAAGCACAGATACGCAGTATTTT	CASSQGVPGSSTDTQYF
TRBV7-9	NA	NA	TRBJ2-7	TGTGCCAGCAGCTTAGTTTTGTCTAACGAGCAGTACTTC	CASSLVLSNEQYF
TRBV27	NA	NA	TRBJ2-5	TGTGCCAGCTCCCTGGACTACATTCAAGAGACCCAGTACTTC	CASSLDYIQETQYF
TRBV7-9	NA	once	TRBJ2-2	TGTGCCAGCAGGGGTCCCGCGGGGAACACCGGGGAGCTGTTTTTT	CASRGPAGNTGELFF
TRBV5-1	NA	few	TRBJ1-1	TGCGCCAGCAACGAGGGGAACACTGAAGCTTTCTTT	CASNEGNTEAFF
TRBV23-1	NA	NA	TRBJ1-2	TGCGCCGGAGCGGTGGTCTATGGCTACACCTTC	CAGAVVYGYTF
TRBV4-3	TRBD1	NA	TRBJ2-7	TGCGCCAGCAGCCCGGACAGGTTTACCTACGAGCAGTACTTC	CASSPDRFTYEQYF
TRBV7-2	NA	few	TRBJ1-1	TGTGCCAGCAGCTACCCCCCGGACAGAGATGTCTTCTTT	CASSYPPDRDVFF
TRBV11-2	NA	NA	TRBJ2-3	TGTGCCAGCAGCTCCTACACAGATACGCAGTATTTT	CASSSYTDTQYF
TRBV2	TRBD2	NA	TRBJ2-1	TGTGCCAGCACCGGCTTCGGTAGCGGGAGTGAAGGTGAGCAGTTCTTC	CASTGFGSGSEGEQFF
TRBV28	TRBD1	NA	TRBJ1-5	TGTGCCAGCAGTTTAGGGCACAGGGGTACCAATCAGCCCCAGCATTTT	CASSLGHRGTNQPQHF
TRBV7-3	TRBD2	NA	TRBJ2-1	TGTGCCAGCAGCTTAGGCCCCGGGGGAGCGGGAGGTTTGTCCTACAATGAGCAGTTCTTC	CASSLGPGGAGGLSYNEQFF
TRBV11-2	NA	once	TRBJ2-3	TGTGCCAGCAGCTCGGAATCTCGGCGGGATACGCAGTATTTT	CASSSESRRDTQYF
TRBV9	TRBD1	NA	TRBJ2-2	TGTGCCAGCAGCGCCGCGGGGACAGGATTTAGCACCGGGGAGCTGTTTTTT	CASSAAGTGFSTGELFF
TRBV5-8	NA	NA	TRBJ2-7	TGTGCCAGCAGACCCCAGGGGTACGAGCAGTACTTC	CASRPQGYEQYF
TRBV25-1	TRBD1	NA	TRBJ1-2	TGTGCCAGCAGTGAATATAGCAGGGGGCACTCTAACTATGGCTACACCTTC	CASSEYSRGHSNYGYTF
TRBV11-2	NA	NA	TRBJ1-2	TGTGCCAGCAGCCCCGACTTGAACTATGGCTACACCTTC	CASSPDLNYGYTF
TRBV13	NA	NA	TRBJ2-5	TGTGCCAGCAGCACCCGGACTACCTCTGTGGAGACCCAGTACTTC	CASSTRTTSVETQYF
TRBV28	NA	NA	TRBJ1-4	TGTGCCAGCAGTCCCACGGGGAGGGCGTCGAATGAAAAACTGTTTTTT	CASSPTGRASNEKLFF
TRBV6-4	TRBD2	many	TRBJ2-1	TGTGCCAGCAGTACCGGGACTAGCGGCTTGGGGCAGTTCTTC	CASSTGTSGLGQFF
TRBV5-6	NA	NA	TRBJ1-1	TGTGCCAGCAGCCTGTTGACCGGGGGGGGTACTGAAGCTTTCTTT	CASSLLTGGGTEAFF
TRBV5-6	NA	NA	TRBJ1-4	TGTGCCAGCACCCCAGGGGTAACGACTAATGAAAAACTGTTTTTT	CASTPGVTTNEKLFF
TRBV4-3	TRBD2	NA	TRBJ2-3	TGCGCCAGCAGCCAAGATGGGACTAGCGGGGGGGCAGATACGCAGTATTTT	CASSQDGTSGGADTQYF
TRBV7-9	NA	NA	TRBJ1-2	TGTGCCAGCAGCTTAGGGGGGGGAGATAACTATGGCTACACCTTC	CASSLGGGDNYGYTF
TRBV7-3	NA	NA	TRBJ2-1	TGTGCCAGCAGCTCTGGTAGGGGCGATGAGCAGTTCTTC	CASSSGRGDEQFF
TRBV7-9	NA	NA	TRBJ2-3	TGTGCCAGCAGGGGGGGACAGAGCACAGATACGCAGTATTTT	CASRGGQSTDTQYF
TRBV6-1	TRBD2	NA	TRBJ2-3	TGTGCCAGCAGTGAATTAGCGGGAGGGCCAGATACGCAGTATTTT	CASSELAGGPDTQYF
TRBV7-9	TRBD2	NA	TRBJ2-2	TGTGCCAGCAGCTCCCCTAGCGGGAGGAACACCGGGGAGCTGTTTTTT	CASSSPSGRNTGELFF
TRBV2	NA	NA	TRBJ2-1	TGTGCCAGCAGTGTCTCCAATGAGCAGTTCTTC	CASSVSNEQFF
TRBV6-4	NA	once	TRBJ2-6	TGTGCCAGCAGTGAGGGAAATGAGGGCAATTCGGGGGCCAACGTCCTGACTTTC	CASSEGNEGNSGANVLTF
TRBV18	NA	NA	TRBJ1-1	TGTGCCAGCTCACATGTCAAGAACACTGAAGCTTTCTTT	CASSHVKNTEAFF
TRBV18	TRBD2	NA	TRBJ2-3	TGTGCCAGCTCACCACCGGCGGGGCGGGGGTGGCCGGGGTCCACAGATACGCAGTATTTT	CASSPPAGRGWPGSTDTQYF
TRBV30	NA	NA	TRBJ2-2	TGTGCCTGGAGGAACGGTACTGCCAACACCGGGGAGCTGTTTTTT	CAWRNGTANTGELFF
TRBV4-1	TRBD2	NA	TRBJ2-7	TGCGCCAGCAGCTCTCAAGCGGGGGAATACGAGCAGTACTTC	CASSSQAGEYEQYF
TRBV2	TRBD2	NA	TRBJ2-5	TGTGCCAGCAGTCCTGGACTAGAAGAGACCCAGTACTTC	CASSPGLEETQYF